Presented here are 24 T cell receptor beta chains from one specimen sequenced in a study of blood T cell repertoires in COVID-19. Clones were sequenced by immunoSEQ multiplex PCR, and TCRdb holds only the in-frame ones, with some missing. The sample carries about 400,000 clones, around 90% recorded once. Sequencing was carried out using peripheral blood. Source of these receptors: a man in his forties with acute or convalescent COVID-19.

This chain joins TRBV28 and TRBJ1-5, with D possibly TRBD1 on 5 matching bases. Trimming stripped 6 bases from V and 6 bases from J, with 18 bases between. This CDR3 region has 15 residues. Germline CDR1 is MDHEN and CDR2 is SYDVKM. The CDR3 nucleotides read TGTGCCAGCAGGGCCGCGGGGGGAACTAGTCAGCCCCAGCATTTT. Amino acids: CASRAAGGTSQPQHF.

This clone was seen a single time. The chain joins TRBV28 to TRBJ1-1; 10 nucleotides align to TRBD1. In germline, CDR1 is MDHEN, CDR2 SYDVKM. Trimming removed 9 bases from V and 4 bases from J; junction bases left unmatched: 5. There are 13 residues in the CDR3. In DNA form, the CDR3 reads TGTGCCAGTTGGGACAGGGGAGCCACTGAAGCTTTCTTT. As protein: CASWDRGATEAFF.

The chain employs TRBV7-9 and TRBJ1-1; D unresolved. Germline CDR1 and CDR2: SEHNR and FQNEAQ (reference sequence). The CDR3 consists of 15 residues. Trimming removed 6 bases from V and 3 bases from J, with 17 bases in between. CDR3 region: CASSHLPEMHTEAFF. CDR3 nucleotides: TGTGCCAGCAGTCACCTACCCGAAATGCACACTGAAGCTTTCTTT.

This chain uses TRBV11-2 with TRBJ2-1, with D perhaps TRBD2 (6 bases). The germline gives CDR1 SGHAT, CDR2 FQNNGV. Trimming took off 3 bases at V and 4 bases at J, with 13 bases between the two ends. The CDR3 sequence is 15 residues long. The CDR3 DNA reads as TGTGCCAGCAGCTTTACCGGGAGTCAGTACAATGAGCAGTTCTTC. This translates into CASSFTGSQYNEQFF. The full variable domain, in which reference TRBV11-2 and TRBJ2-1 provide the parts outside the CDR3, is EAGVAQSPRYKIIEKRQSVAFWCNPISGHATLYWYQQILGQGPKLLIQFQNNGVVDDSQLPKDRFSAERLKGVDSTLKIQPAKLEDSAVYLCASSFTGSQYNEQFFGPGTRLTVL.

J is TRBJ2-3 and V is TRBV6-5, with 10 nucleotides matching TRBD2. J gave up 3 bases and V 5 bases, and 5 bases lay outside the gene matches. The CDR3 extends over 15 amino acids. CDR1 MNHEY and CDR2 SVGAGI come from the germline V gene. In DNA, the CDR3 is TGTGCCAGCAGTAAAACTAGCGGGGAGACAGATACGCAGTATTTT. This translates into CASSKTSGETDTQYF.

The DNA for the CDR3 is TGTGCCAGCAACCGACGAACAGGACAGGGTATGGAAAAACTGTTTTTT. It codes for CASNRRTGQGMEKLFF. J is TRBJ1-4 and V is TRBV28; 8 nucleotides align to TRBD1. CDR1 MDHEN and CDR2 SYDVKM come from the germline V gene. The ends lost 7 bases at V and 8 bases at J; junction bases unmatched: 15. The CDR3 length is 16 residues. Variable domain in full (rest from reference TRBV28 and TRBJ1-4): DVKVTQSSRYLVKRTGEKVFLECVQDMDHENMFWYRQDPGLGLRLIYFSYDVKMKEKGDIPEGYSVSREKKERFSLILESASTNQTSMYLCASNRRTGQGMEKLFFGSGTQLSVL.

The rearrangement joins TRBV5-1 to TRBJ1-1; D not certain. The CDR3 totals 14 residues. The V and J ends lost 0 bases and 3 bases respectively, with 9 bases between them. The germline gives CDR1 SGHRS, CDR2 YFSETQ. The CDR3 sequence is CASSLERGYTEAFF. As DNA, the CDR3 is TGCGCCAGCAGCTTGGAGCGGGGTTACACTGAAGCTTTCTTT. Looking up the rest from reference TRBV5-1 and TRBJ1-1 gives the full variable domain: KAGVTQTPRYLIKTRGQQVTLSCSPISGHRSVSWYQQTPGQGLQFLFEYFSETQRNKGNFPGRFSGRQFSNSRSEMNVSTLELGDSALYLCASSLERGYTEAFFGQGTRLTVV.

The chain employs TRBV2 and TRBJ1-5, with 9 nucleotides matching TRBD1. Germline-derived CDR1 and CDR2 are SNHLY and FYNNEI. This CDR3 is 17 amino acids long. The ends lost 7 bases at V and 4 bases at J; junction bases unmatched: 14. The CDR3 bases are TGTGCCAGCAAAAAAGCCCGGGACAGGGTAAGGAATCAGCCCCAGCATTTT. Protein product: CASKKARDRVRNQPQHF.

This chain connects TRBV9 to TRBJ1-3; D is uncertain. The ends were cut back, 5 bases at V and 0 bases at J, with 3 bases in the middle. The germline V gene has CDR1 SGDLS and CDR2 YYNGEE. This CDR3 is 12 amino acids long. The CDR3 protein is CASSNSGNTIYF. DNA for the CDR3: TGTGCCAGCAGTAACTCTGGAAACACCATATATTTT.

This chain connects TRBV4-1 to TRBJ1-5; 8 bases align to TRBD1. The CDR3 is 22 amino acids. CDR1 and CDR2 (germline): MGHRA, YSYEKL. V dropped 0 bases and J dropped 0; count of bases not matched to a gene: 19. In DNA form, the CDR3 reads TGCGCCAGCAGCCAAGATCCCAACCCACAGGGGGGCCTTCAGTATAGCAATCAGCCCCAGCATTTT. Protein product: CASSQDPNPQGGLQYSNQPQHF.

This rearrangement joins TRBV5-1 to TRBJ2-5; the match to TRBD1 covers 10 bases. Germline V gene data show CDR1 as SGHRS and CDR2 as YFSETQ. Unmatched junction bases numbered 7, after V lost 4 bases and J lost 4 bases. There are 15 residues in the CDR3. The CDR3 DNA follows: TGCGCCAGCAGCCCTGGGACAGGGGAGTCAGAGACCCAGTACTTC. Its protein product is CASSPGTGESETQYF.

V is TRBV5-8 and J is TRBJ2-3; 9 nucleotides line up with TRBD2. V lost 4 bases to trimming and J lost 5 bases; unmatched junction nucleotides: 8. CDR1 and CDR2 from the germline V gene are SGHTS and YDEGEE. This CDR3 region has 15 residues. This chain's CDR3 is CASSRRLAELDTQYF. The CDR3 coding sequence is TGTGCCAGCAGCAGGAGACTAGCGGAATTAGATACGCAGTATTTT.

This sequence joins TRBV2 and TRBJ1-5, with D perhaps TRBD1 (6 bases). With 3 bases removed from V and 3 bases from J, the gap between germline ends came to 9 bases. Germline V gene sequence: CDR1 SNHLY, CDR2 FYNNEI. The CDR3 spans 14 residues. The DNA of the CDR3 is TGTGCCAGCAGTGAGTGGGGGCCCAATCAGCCCCAGCATTTT. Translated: CASSEWGPNQPQHF.

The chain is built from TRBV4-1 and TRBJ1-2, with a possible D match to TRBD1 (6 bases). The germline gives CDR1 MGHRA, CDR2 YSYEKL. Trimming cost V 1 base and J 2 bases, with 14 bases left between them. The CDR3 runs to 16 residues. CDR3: CASSQVSGGQNYGYTF. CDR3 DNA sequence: TGCGCCAGCAGCCAAGTGTCGGGGGGGCAAAACTATGGCTACACCTTC.

The chain's CDR3 is CASSPRQGSASVQPQHF. The CDR3 bases are TGTGCCAGCTCACCACGGCAGGGGTCCGCTTCGGTCCAGCCCCAGCATTTT. The chain couples TRBV18 to TRBJ1-5, with a tentative D call TRBD1 (6 bases). The germline V and J ends were trimmed by 1 base and 7 bases, with 20 bases remaining between them. CDR1 and CDR2 (germline): KGHSH, LQKENI. This CDR3 is 17 amino acids long.

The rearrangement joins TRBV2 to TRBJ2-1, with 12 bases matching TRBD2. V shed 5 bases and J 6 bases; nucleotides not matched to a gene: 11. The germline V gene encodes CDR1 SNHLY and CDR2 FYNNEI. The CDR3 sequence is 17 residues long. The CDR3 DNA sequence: TGTGCCAGCAGTCGAGGGGCTAGCGGGAGGGCCATCAATGAGCAGTTCTTC. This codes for CASSRGASGRAINEQFF.

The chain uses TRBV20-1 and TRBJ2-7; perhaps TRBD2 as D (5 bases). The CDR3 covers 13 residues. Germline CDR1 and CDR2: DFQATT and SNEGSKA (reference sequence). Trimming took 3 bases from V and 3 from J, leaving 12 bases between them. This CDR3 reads CSASYRGIYEQYF. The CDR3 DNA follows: TGCAGTGCTAGTTATCGAGGGATCTACGAGCAGTACTTC.

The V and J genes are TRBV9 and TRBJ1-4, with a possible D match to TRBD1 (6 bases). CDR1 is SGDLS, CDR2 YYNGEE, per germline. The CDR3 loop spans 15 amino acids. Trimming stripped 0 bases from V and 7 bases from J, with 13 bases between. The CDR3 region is CASSVGLGAGEKLFF. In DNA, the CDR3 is TGTGCCAGCAGCGTAGGGCTGGGGGCGGGTGAAAAACTGTTTTTT.

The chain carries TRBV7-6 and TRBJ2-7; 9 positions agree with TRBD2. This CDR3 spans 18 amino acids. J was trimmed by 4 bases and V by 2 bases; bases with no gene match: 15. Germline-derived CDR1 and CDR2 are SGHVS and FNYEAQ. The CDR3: CASSLIPREGDRGYEQYF. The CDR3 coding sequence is TGTGCCAGCAGCTTAATTCCGCGGGAGGGGGATCGTGGGTACGAGCAGTACTTC.

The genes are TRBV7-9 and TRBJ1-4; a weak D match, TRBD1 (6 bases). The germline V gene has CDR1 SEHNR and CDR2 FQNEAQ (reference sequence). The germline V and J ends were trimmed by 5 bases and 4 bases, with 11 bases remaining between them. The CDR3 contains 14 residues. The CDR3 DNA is TGTGCCAGCAGCCCAGGGGAGAGTAATGAAAAACTGTTTTTT. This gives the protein CASSPGESNEKLFF.

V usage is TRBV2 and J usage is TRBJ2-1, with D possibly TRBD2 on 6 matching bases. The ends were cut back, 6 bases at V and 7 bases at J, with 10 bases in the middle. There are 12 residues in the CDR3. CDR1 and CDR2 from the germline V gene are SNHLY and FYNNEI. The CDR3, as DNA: TGTGCCAGCAGCAATCTAGCGAATGAGCAGTTCTTC. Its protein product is CASSNLANEQFF.

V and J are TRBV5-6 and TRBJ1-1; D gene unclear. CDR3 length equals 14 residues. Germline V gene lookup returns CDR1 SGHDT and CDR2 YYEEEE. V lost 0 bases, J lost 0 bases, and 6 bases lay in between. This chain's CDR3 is CASSLGLLNTEAFF. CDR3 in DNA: TGTGCCAGCAGCTTGGGGCTTCTGAACACTGAAGCTTTCTTT. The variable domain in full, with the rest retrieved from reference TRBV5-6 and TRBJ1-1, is DAGVTQSPTHLIKTRGQQVTLRCSPKSGHDTVSWYQQALGQGPQFIFQYYEEEERQRGNFPDRFSGHQFPNYSSELNVNALLLGDSALYLCASSLGLLNTEAFFGQGTRLTVV.

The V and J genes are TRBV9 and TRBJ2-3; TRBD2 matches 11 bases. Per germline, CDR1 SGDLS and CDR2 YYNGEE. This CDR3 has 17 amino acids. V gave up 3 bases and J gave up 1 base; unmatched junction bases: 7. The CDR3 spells CASSEGVTSGGTDTQYF. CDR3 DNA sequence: TGTGCCAGCAGCGAGGGGGTGACTAGCGGGGGCACAGATACGCAGTATTTT.

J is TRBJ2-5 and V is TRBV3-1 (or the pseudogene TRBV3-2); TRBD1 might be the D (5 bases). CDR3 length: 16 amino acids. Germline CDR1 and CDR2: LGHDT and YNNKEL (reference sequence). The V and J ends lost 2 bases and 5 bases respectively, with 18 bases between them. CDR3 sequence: CASSQTQSGWTETQYF. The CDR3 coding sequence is TGTGCCAGCAGCCAAACCCAGTCAGGGTGGACGGAGACCCAGTACTTC.